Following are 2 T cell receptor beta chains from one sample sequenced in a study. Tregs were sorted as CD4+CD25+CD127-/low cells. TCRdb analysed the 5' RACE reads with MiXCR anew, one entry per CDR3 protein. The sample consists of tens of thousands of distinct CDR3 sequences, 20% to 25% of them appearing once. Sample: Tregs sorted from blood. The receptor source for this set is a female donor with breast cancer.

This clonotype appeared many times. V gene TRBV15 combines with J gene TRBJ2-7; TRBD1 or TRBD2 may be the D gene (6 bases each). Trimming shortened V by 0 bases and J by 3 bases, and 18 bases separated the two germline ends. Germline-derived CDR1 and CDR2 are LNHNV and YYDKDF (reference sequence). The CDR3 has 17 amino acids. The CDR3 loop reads CATSRDLTSRDIYEQYF. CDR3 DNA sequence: TGTGCCACCAGCAGAGATTTAACTAGCCGGGACATCTACGAGCAGTACTTC. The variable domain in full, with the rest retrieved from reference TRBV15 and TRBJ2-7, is DAMVIQNPRYQVTQFGKPVTLSCSQTLNHNVMYWYQQKSSQAPKLLFHYYDKDFNNEADTPDNFQSRRPNTSFCFLDIRSPGLGDTAMYLCATSRDLTSRDIYEQYFGPGTRLTVT.

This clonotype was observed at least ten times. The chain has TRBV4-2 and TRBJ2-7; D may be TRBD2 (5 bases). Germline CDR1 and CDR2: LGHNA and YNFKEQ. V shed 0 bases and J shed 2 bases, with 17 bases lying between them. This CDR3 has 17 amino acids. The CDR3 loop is CASSQESMSGSTYEQYF. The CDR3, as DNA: TGTGCCAGCAGCCAAGAATCCATGAGCGGATCAACCTACGAGCAGTACTTC.